This paragraph covers one TCR beta chain sequence. This sample is part of a study of blood T cell repertoires in COVID-19. Turning to the study itself: COVID-19 samples from acute and convalescent phases originated in the United States, Italy and Spain. From T cells, B-cell-depleted T cells, or PBMCs came the material, which was cDNA or gDNA.

Libraries were prepared by immunoSEQ multiplex PCR; TCRdb keeps only in-frame clonotypes and omits some of them. Among 100,000 to 150,000 clones listed, under 95% were seen once. The origin of this receptor is a man aged 55 to 70 with COVID-19, enrolled during active disease. Material: peripheral blood.

CDR3 bases: TGCGCCAGCAGCTTTCCCGGGACAGGGGGCCCCCCGGAAGCTTTCTTT. It codes for CASSFPGTGGPPEAFF. The chain joins TRBV5-1 to TRBJ1-1, with TRBD1 matching over 12 bases. There are 16 residues in the CDR3. Per the germline V gene, CDR1 is SGHRS and CDR2 is YFSETQ. Trimming cost V 2 bases and J 8 bases; bases outside gene matches: 10. Full variable domain (remainder filled in from reference TRBV5-1 and TRBJ1-1): KAGVTQTPRYLIKTRGQQVTLSCSPISGHRSVSWYQQTPGQGLQFLFEYFSETQRNKGNFPGRFSGRQFSNSRSEMNVSTLELGDSALYLCASSFPGTGGPPEAFFGQGTRLTVV.